Below, 21 T cell receptor beta chains from the same sample are listed, as sequenced in a study of OX40 agonist ivuxolimab in advanced cancers. Data came from immunoSEQ multiplex PCR; TCRdb stores just in-frame clones and leaves some out. The data contain roughly 110,000 clones, 75% to 95% of them seen just once; the ten biggest clones take up about 1.2%. This specimen was CD4+ or CD8+ T cells sorted from blood, taken in a trial of the OX40 agonist ivuxolimab. These receptors all stem from an adult with an advanced solid tumor such as melanoma, head and neck, liver or kidney cancer.

CDR3 in amino acids: CASSQDRRYGYTF. The CDR3 DNA is TGTGCCAGCAGTCAGGACAGGCGCTATGGCTACACCTTC. The chain joins TRBV2 to TRBJ1-2; 7 nucleotides align to TRBD1. The germline V gene has CDR1 SNHLY and CDR2 FYNNEI. This CDR3 region has 13 residues. Trimming took 5 bases from V and 4 from J; bases not matched to a gene: 4. Together with reference TRBV2 and TRBJ1-2, the CDR3 gives the full variable domain: EPEVTQTPSHQVTQMGQEVILRCVPISNHLYFYWYRQILGQKVEFLVSFYNNEISEKSEIFDDQFSVERPDGSNFTLKIRSTKLEDSAMYFCASSQDRRYGYTFGSGTRLTVV.

V gene TRBV5-3 combines with J gene TRBJ1-1; D might be TRBD1 (5 bases). TRBV5-3 is assigned to the ORF class and has an uncertain function. Trimming took 0 bases from V and 6 from J, leaving 15 bases between them. The CDR3 has 15 amino acids. The CDR3, as DNA: TGTGCCAGAAGCTTGGGGGCCAGGGAGTTACCTGAAGCTTTCTTT. Amino acid sequence: CARSLGARELPEAFF.

This clone was seen only once. The V call is TRBV9, the J call TRBJ2-2; D is ambiguous. The CDR3 runs to 12 residues. V lost 3 bases and J lost 7, with 7 bases in between. Germline values: CDR1 SGDLS, CDR2 YYNGEE. The CDR3 coding sequence is TGTGCCAGCAGCGGGGTATTCGGGGAGCTGTTTTTT. This codes for CASSGVFGELFF. The variable domain in full, completed from reference TRBV9 and TRBJ2-2, reads DSGVTQTPKHLITATGQRVTLRCSPRSGDLSVYWYQQSLDQGLQFLIQYYNGEERAKGNILERFSAQQFPDLHSELNLSSLELGDSALYFCASSGVFGELFFGEGSRLTVL.

This clone was picked up a small number of times. The genes are TRBV10-1 and TRBJ2-2; possibly TRBD1 for D (6 bases). Germline CDR1 WNHNN, CDR2 SYGVQD (reference sequence). This CDR3 spans 14 amino acids. V lost 3 bases, J lost 1 base, and 6 bases lay in between. The CDR3 DNA reads as TGCGCCAGCAGTGACAGGGGGAACACCGGGGAGCTGTTTTTT. Translation: CASSDRGNTGELFF.

This clone appeared a single time. The chain has TRBV7-2 and TRBJ1-5, with D possibly matching TRBD1 (6 bases). V lost 1 base and J 8 bases, leaving 15 bases between the germline ends. Germline CDR1 is SGHTA and CDR2 is FQGNSA. CDR3 length: 15 amino acids. The CDR3 DNA reads as TGTGCCAGCAGCTTAGTGGCGGGGGGCGGAGAGCCCCAGCATTTT. Its translation is CASSLVAGGGEPQHF.

CDR3 sequence: CASSKKTRSGETQYF. Written as DNA, the CDR3 is TGTGCCAGCAGTAAAAAGACCAGGTCGGGAGAGACCCAGTACTTC. This chain uses TRBV6-5 with TRBJ2-5; D is undetermined. The ends were cut back, 5 bases at V and 4 bases at J, with 17 bases in the middle. Per the germline V gene, CDR1 is MNHEY and CDR2 is SVGAGI. CDR3 length equals 15 residues.

The chain combines TRBV5-8 with TRBJ1-5, with 9 bases identical to TRBD1. The CDR3 covers 15 residues. The ends lost 4 bases at V and 2 bases at J; junction bases unmatched: 4. The germline CDR1 and CDR2 sequences are SGHTS and YDEGEE. CDR3 amino acids: CASSTGQGRNQPQHF. CDR3 coding DNA: TGTGCCAGCAGCACGGGACAGGGACGCAATCAGCCCCAGCATTTT.

The chain uses TRBV23-1 and TRBJ1-2; 8 nucleotides line up with TRBD1. TRBV23-1 is annotated as an ORF whose role is uncertain. CDR3 length: 13 residues. Unmatched junction bases numbered 4, after V lost 2 bases and J lost 8 bases. The CDR3 protein is CASSQGTGSGYTF. The CDR3 region has the DNA TGCGCCAGCAGTCAAGGGACAGGCAGCGGCTACACCTTC.

CDR3 sequence (DNA): TGTGCCAGCTCAGCGACGGACAGGGGATCTGAAAAACTGTTTTTT. Translation gives CASSATDRGSEKLFF. V gene TRBV18 combines with J gene TRBJ1-4; 9 nucleotides agree with TRBD1. This CDR3 is 15 amino acids long. CDR1 KGHSH and CDR2 LQKENI come from the germline V gene. V dropped 5 bases and J dropped 7; count of bases not matched to a gene: 8.

The chain is built from TRBV11-2 and TRBJ2-5; 9 bases fit TRBD2. Germline-derived CDR1 and CDR2 are SGHAT and FQNNGV. V gave up 2 bases and J gave up 4 bases; unmatched junction bases: 8. The CDR3 length is 16 residues. CDR3 protein: CASSLRTSVVGETQYF. The CDR3 bases are TGTGCCAGCAGCTTAAGGACTAGCGTCGTAGGAGAGACCCAGTACTTC.

V and J are TRBV7-2 and TRBJ2-3; TRBD1 aligns across 8 bases. The CDR3 totals 16 residues. V lost 2 bases, J lost 4 bases, and 8 bases stayed unmatched. CDR1 is SGHTA and CDR2 is FQGNSA in the germline V gene. CDR3 coding DNA: TGTGCCAGCAGCTTATTGGGGCAGGGGGCCGCAGATACGCAGTATTTT. Amino acid sequence: CASSLLGQGAADTQYF.

CDR3 sequence: CASSSGQGAYEQYF. The CDR3 DNA sequence: TGCGCCAGCAGCTCCGGGCAGGGGGCCTACGAGCAGTACTTC. This chain joins TRBV5-1 and TRBJ2-7; 7 nucleotides agree with TRBD1. CDR3 length: 14 residues. Germline V gene data show CDR1 as SGHRS and CDR2 as YFSETQ. Trimming at V came to 3 bases and at J to 2 bases, leaving 5 bases not matched to a gene.

The chain links TRBV18 to TRBJ2-1; D may match TRBD1 or TRBD2 (7 bases each). V was pared by 5 bases and J by 2 bases, with 16 bases between. The CDR3 extends over 16 amino acids. CDR1 is KGHSH and CDR2 is LQKENI in the germline V gene. CDR3: CASSSRGTTPYNEQFF. CDR3 sequence (DNA): TGTGCCAGCTCATCCAGGGGGACTACTCCCTACAATGAGCAGTTCTTC.

V gene TRBV5-1 combines with J gene TRBJ2-7; 11 bases match TRBD2. V was pared by 4 bases and J by 4 bases, with 4 bases of the junction left unmatched. The CDR3 length is 14 residues. CDR1 is SGHRS and CDR2 is YFSETQ in the germline V gene. The CDR3 is CASSATSGNYEQYF. The CDR3 DNA follows: TGCGCCAGCAGCGCGACTAGCGGGAATTACGAGCAGTACTTC.

The genes are TRBV9 and TRBJ2-2, with TRBD1 as a possible D gene (7 bases). V dropped 4 bases and J dropped 3 bases, with 16 bases sitting between them. Per germline, CDR1 SGDLS and CDR2 YYNGEE. The CDR3 contains 16 residues. In nucleotides, the CDR3 is TGTGCCAGCAGCCCGTCCACAGGGGAGGACACCGGGGAGCTGTTTTTT. As protein: CASSPSTGEDTGELFF.

The CDR3 reads CASSLAGQGLYEQYF. Written as DNA, the CDR3 is TGTGCCAGCAGCTTAGCCGGACAGGGCCTCTACGAGCAGTACTTC. This sequence joins TRBV7-9 and TRBJ2-7, with TRBD1 matching over 8 bases. The CDR3 has 15 amino acids. Germline V lookup: CDR1 SEHNR, CDR2 FQNEAQ (reference sequence). After removal of 0 bases from V and 3 bases from J, the junction contained 4 bases not matched to a gene. Based on the CDR3 plus reference TRBV7-9 and TRBJ2-7, the full variable domain is DTGVSQNPRHKITKRGQNVTFRCDPISEHNRLYWYRQTLGQGPEFLTYFQNEAQLEKSRLLSDRFSAERPKGSFSTLEIQRTEQGDSAMYLCASSLAGQGLYEQYFGPGTRLTVT.

The chain joins TRBV27 to TRBJ2-5; D unclear. CDR1 MNHEY and CDR2 SMNVEV come from the germline V gene (reference sequence). The V and J ends lost 6 bases and 6 bases respectively, with 14 bases between them. The CDR3 has 13 amino acids. The CDR3 protein is CASRSSGPQTQYF. CDR3 DNA sequence: TGTGCCAGCAGGTCCTCCGGGCCGCAGACCCAGTACTTC.

V is TRBV5-1 and J is TRBJ1-1; D is ambiguous. The CDR3 extends over 14 amino acids. Trimming shortened V by 5 bases and J by 0 bases, and 11 bases separated the two germline ends. The germline gives CDR1 SGHRS, CDR2 YFSETQ. This CDR3 reads CASSQGPMNTEAFF. The CDR3 nucleotides are TGCGCCAGCAGTCAAGGGCCCATGAACACTGAAGCTTTCTTT.

A single count supports this clone. The chain employs TRBV10-3 and TRBJ2-6, with D tentatively TRBD2 (5 bases). Trimming shortened V by 6 bases and J by 4 bases, and 7 bases separated the two germline ends. The CDR3 covers 13 residues. Germline V gives CDR1 ENHRY, CDR2 SYGVKD. The CDR3 protein is CAISPGGANVLTF. The CDR3 DNA reads as TGTGCCATCAGCCCGGGGGGGGCCAACGTCCTGACTTTC.

This sequence joins TRBV7-6 and TRBJ2-2; 11 bases agree with TRBD2. The V gene's germline CDR1 is SGHVS and CDR2 FNYEAQ. V was pared by 5 bases and J by 7 bases, with 15 bases of the junction left unmatched. CDR3 length equals 18 residues. CDR3 residues: CASSGTTGTSGLGGELFF. The CDR3 coding sequence is TGTGCCAGCAGCGGTACAACCGGGACTAGCGGCCTAGGCGGGGAGCTGTTTTTT.

V is TRBV19 and J is TRBJ1-2; D not resolved. V lost 7 bases and J lost 3, with 12 bases in between. This CDR3 has 13 amino acids. Germline CDR1 is LNHDA and CDR2 is SQIVND (reference sequence). CDR3 sequence (DNA): TGTGCCAGTACCCCACAAGGCTACTATGGCTACACCTTC. Translation: CASTPQGYYGYTF.